This paragraph covers one T cell receptor beta chain sequence. This sample stems from a study of OX40 agonist ivuxolimab in advanced cancers. CDR1 and CDR2 from the germline V gene are MNHNS and SASEGT. CDR3 length equals 14 residues. Sequenced by immunoSEQ multiplex PCR; TCRdb stores in-frame clones only, minus some. The sample includes around 56,000 clones, 79% of them seen just once. The chain is built from TRBV6-1 and TRBJ2-5, with TRBD2 matching 10 bases. Gene TRBJ2-7 matches the end of the DNA better, so the J call may be wrong. The TCR was taken from an adult with an advanced solid tumor such as melanoma, head and neck, liver or kidney cancer. The material was CD4+ or CD8+ T cells sorted from blood, obtained in a trial of the OX40 agonist ivuxolimab. The chain's CDR3 is CASRSGTSVYEQYF. Here the CDR3 DNA reads TGTGCCAGCAGATCCGGGACTAGCGTCTACGAGCAGTACTTC.